Sequencing of this TCR beta chain was carried out in a study of graft-versus-host responses after intestinal transplantation. Study context: Following induction with anti-thymocyte globulin, all recipients were given tacrolimus and steroids for two to four years. Study-level findings and limits: Detection of GvH clones occurred in recipient marrow, and some had their first appearance in ileum or blood. Some patients had graft-donor T cell macrochimerism. In their allografts, the ratios of graft-versus-host to host-versus-graft T cell clones were high.

This clone was seen a single time. Its specificity is not known. Profiling relied on immunoSEQ multiplex PCR, and the TCRdb table lists in-frame clones only, not all of them. The repertoire holds nearly 110,000 clones, approximately 90% seen once, with less than 0.85% in the top ten. The length of the CDR3 is 16 residues. Per the germline V gene, CDR1 is MGHDK and CDR2 is SYGVNS. The ends lost 4 bases at V and 1 base at J; junction bases unmatched: 10. Specimen: unstimulated CD4+ T cells sorted from spleen or lymph node cells, collected before transplant. The TCR sequence derives from a human donor who was the organ donor for an intestinal transplant. V gene TRBV25-1 combines with J gene TRBJ2-7; TRBD1 matches 7 bases. The CDR3 is CASSARGETGSYEQYF. CDR3 coding DNA: TGTGCCAGCAGTGCACGTGGGGAGACAGGGTCCTACGAGCAGTACTTC.